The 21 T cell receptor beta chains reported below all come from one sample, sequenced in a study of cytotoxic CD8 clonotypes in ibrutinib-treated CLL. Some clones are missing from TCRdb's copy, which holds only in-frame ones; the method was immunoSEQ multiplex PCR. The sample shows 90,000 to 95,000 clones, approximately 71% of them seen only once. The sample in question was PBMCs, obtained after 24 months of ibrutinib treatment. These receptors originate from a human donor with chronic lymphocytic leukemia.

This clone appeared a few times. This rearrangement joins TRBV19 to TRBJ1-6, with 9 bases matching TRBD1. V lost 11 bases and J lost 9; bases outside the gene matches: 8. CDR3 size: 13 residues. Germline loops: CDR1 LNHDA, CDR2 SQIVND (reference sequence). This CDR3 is CAVRGDRASPLHF. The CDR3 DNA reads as TGTGCCGTCCGAGGGGACAGGGCTTCACCCCTCCACTTT. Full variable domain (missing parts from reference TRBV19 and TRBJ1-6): DGGITQSPKYLFRKEGQNVTLSCEQNLNHDAMYWYRQDPGQGLRLIYYSQIVNDFQKGDIAEGYSVSREKKESFPLTVTSAQKNPTAFYLCAVRGDRASPLHFGNGTRLTVT.

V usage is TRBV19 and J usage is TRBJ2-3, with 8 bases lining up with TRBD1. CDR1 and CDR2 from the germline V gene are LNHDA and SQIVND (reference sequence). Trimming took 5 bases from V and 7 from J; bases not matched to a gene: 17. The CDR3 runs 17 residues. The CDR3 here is CASSVRQGTSNRYTQYF. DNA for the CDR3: TGTGCCAGTAGTGTAAGACAGGGGACATCCAATCGGTATACGCAGTATTTT.

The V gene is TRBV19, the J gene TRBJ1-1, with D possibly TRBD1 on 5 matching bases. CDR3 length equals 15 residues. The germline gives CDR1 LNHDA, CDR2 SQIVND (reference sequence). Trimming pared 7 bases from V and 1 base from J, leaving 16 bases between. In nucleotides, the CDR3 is TGTGCCAGTAAGATGCAGGGCTCCTCGAACACTGAAGCTTTCTTT. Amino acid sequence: CASKMQGSSNTEAFF.

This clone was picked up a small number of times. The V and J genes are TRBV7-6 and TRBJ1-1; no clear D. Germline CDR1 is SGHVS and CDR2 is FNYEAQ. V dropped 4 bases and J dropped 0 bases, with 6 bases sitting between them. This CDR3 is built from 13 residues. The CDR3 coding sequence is TGTGCCAGCAGCTCCCTACTGAACACTGAAGCTTTCTTT. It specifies CASSSLLNTEAFF.

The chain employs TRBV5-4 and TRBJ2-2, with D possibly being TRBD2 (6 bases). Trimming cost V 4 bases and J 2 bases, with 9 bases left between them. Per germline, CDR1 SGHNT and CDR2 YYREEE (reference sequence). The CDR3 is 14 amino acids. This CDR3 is CASSAGLNTGELFF. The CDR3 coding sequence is TGTGCCAGCAGCGCTGGACTAAACACCGGGGAGCTGTTTTTT.

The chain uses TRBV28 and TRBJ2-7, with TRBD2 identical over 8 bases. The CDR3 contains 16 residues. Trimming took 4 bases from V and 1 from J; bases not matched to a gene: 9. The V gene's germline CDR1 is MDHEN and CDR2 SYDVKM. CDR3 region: CASSSPGREVSYEQYF. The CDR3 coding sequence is TGTGCCAGCAGTTCCCCAGGGCGGGAGGTGTCCTACGAGCAGTACTTC.

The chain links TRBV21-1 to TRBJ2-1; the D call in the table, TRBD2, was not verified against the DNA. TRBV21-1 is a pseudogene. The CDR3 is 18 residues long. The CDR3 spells CASILGTSGSRSRDEQFF. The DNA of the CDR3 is TGTGCCAGCATCCTGGGGACTAGCGGGAGCCGATCGAGGGATGAGCAGTTCTTC.

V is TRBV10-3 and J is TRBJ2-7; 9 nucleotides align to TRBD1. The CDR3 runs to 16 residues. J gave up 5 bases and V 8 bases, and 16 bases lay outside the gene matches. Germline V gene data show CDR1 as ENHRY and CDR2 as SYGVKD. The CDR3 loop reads CAIGPGQGRTIHEQYF. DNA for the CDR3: TGTGCCATCGGGCCGGGACAGGGAAGAACTATCCACGAGCAGTACTTC.

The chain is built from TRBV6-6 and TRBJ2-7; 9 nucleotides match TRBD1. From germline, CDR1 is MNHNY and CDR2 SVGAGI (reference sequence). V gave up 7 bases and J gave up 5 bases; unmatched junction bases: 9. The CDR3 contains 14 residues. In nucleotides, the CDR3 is TGTGCCAGCATCGGGACAGGGATCTTCCACGAGCAGTACTTC. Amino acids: CASIGTGIFHEQYF.

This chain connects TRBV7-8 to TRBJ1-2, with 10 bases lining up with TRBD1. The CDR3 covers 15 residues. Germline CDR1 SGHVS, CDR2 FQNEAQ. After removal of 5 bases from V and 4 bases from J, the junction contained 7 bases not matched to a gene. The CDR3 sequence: CASSQPGTGAYGYTF. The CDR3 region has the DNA TGTGCCAGCAGCCAACCTGGGACAGGGGCCTATGGCTACACCTTC.

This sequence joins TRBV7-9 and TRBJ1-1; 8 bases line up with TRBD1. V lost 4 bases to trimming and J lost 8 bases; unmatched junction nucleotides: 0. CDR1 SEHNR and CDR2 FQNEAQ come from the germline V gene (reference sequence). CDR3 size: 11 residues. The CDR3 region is CASSWTGEAFF. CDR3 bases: TGTGCCAGCAGCTGGACAGGGGAAGCTTTCTTT.

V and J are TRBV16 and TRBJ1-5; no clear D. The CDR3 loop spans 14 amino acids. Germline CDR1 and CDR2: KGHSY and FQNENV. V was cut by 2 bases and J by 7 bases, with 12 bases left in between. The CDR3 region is CASSQTDRGQPQHF. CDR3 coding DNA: TGTGCCAGCAGCCAAACAGACCGCGGGCAGCCCCAGCATTTT.

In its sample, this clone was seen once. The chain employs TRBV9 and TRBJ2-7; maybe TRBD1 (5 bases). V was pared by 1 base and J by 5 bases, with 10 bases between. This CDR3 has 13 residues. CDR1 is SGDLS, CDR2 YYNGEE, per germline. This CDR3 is CASSVTGTHEQYF. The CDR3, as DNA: TGTGCCAGCAGCGTAACAGGCACCCACGAGCAGTACTTC. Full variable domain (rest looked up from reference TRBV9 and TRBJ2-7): DSGVTQTPKHLITATGQRVTLRCSPRSGDLSVYWYQQSLDQGLQFLIQYYNGEERAKGNILERFSAQQFPDLHSELNLSSLELGDSALYFCASSVTGTHEQYFGPGTRLTVT.

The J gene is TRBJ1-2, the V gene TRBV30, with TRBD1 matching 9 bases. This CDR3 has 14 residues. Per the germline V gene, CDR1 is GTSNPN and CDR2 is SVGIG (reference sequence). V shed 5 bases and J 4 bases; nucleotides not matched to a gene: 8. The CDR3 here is CAWVPGTGTYGYTF. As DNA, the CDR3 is TGTGCCTGGGTGCCCGGGACAGGGACCTATGGCTACACCTTC.

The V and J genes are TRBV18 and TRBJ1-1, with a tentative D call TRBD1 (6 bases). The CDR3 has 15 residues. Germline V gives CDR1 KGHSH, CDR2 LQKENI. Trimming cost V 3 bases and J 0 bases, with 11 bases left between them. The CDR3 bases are TGTGCCAGCTCACCTTATCAGGGGTTGAACACTGAAGCTTTCTTT. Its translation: CASSPYQGLNTEAFF.

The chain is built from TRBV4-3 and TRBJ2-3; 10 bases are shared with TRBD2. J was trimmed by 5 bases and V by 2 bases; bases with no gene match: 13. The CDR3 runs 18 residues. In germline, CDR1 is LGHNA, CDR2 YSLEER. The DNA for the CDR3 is TGCGCCAGCAGCCAACGGTGGGGGACTAGCGAGGCCATAGATACGCAGTATTTT. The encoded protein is CASSQRWGTSEAIDTQYF.

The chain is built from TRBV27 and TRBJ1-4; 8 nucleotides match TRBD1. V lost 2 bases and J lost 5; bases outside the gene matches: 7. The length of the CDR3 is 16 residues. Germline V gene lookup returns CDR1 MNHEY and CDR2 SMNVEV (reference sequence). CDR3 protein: CASSLQGGTGNEKLFF. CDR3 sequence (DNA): TGTGCCAGCAGTTTACAGGGAGGGACAGGAAATGAAAAACTGTTTTTT.

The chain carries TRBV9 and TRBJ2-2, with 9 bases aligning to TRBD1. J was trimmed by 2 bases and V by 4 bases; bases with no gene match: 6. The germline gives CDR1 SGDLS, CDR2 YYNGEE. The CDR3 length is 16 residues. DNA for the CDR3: TGTGCCAGCAGCCGCGGACAGGGGAGAAACACCGGGGAGCTGTTTTTT. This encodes CASSRGQGRNTGELFF.

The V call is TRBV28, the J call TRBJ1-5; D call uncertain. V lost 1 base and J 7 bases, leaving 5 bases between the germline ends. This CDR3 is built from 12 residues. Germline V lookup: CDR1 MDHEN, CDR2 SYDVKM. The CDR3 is CASSLSGQPQHF. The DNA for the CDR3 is TGTGCCAGCAGTTTATCTGGACAGCCCCAGCATTTT.

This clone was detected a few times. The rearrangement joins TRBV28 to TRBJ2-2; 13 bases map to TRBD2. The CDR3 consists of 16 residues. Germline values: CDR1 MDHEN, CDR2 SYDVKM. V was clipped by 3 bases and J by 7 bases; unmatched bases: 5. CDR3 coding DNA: TGTGCCAGCAGTTTCCCGACTAGCGGGAGGATCGGGGAGCTGTTTTTT. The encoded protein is CASSFPTSGRIGELFF.

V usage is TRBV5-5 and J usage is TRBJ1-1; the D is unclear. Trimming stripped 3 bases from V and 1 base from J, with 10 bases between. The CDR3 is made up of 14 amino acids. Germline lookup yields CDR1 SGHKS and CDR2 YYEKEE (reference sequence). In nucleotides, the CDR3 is TGTGCCAGCAGCTCGTTCGAGGCGAACACTGAAGCTTTCTTT. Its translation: CASSSFEANTEAFF.